The 32 T cell receptor beta chains below come from one sample, sequenced in a study of blood T cell repertoires in COVID-19. Assay: immunoSEQ multiplex PCR; the TCRdb copy retains only in-frame clones and omits some. Among approximately 300,000 clones, approximately 90% were seen once, and the ten largest hold 4.6%. The specimen sequenced was peripheral blood. The receptors shown here come from a man aged 40-49 years with acute or convalescent COVID-19.

This CDR3 reads CASSPALRGRGGEQFF. The CDR3 DNA is TGTGCCAGCTCTCCCGCTCTCCGGGGCAGGGGCGGTGAGCAGTTCTTC. The chain has TRBV18 and TRBJ2-1, with D perhaps matching TRBD1 (6 bases). The CDR3 length is 16 residues. CDR1 is KGHSH, CDR2 LQKENI, per germline. The V end lost 6 bases, the J end lost 9 bases, and 24 bases lay between the germline ends.

Here the CDR3 reads CAWSQGSSYNSPLHF. The CDR3 coding sequence is TGTGCCTGGAGTCAGGGGAGCTCCTATAATTCACCCCTCCACTTT. The gene calls are TRBV30 and TRBJ1-6, with D perhaps matching TRBD1 (6 bases). Trimming shortened V by 2 bases and J by 0 bases, and 8 bases separated the two germline ends. The CDR3 contains 15 residues. CDR1 and CDR2 (germline): GTSNPN, SVGIG (reference sequence).

This clone was seen a few times. The gene calls are TRBV19 and TRBJ2-7; D possibly corresponds to TRBD1 (6 bases). This CDR3 contains 14 residues. Trimming shortened V by 5 bases and J by 2 bases, and 13 bases separated the two germline ends. The germline gives CDR1 LNHDA, CDR2 SQIVND (reference sequence). This chain's CDR3 is CASSPPGTPYEQYF. For the CDR3, the DNA is TGTGCCAGTAGTCCTCCCGGGACACCCTACGAGCAGTACTTC.

The chain links TRBV5-1 to TRBJ2-7, with D hard to call. CDR3 length: 12 amino acids. Trimming removed 5 bases at V and 3 bases at J, with 9 bases between. Germline-derived CDR1 and CDR2 are SGHRS and YFSETQ. The CDR3 is CASSLQYYEQYF. As DNA, the CDR3 is TGCGCCAGCAGTCTACAGTACTACGAGCAGTACTTC.

The chain has TRBV6-2 or TRBV6-3 and TRBJ1-2; 7 bases agree with TRBD1. Unmatched junction bases numbered 5, after V lost 5 bases and J lost 5 bases. The CDR3 consists of 13 residues. The germline V gene encodes CDR1 MNHEY and CDR2 SVGEGT. The CDR3 DNA reads TGTGCCAGCAGTCCACAGGGGAAGTATGGCTACACCTTC. Protein: CASSPQGKYGYTF.

The rearrangement uses TRBV10-3 and TRBJ1-1; D remains ambiguous. V lost 0 bases, J lost 1 base, and 9 bases lay in between. The CDR3 is 15 residues long. CDR1 is ENHRY and CDR2 is SYGVKD in the germline V gene. The CDR3 region is CAISESRAENTEAFF. The CDR3, as DNA: TGTGCCATCAGTGAGTCGAGGGCGGAGAACACTGAAGCTTTCTTT.

The chain uses TRBV7-2 and TRBJ1-2, with D possibly being TRBD1 (5 bases). This CDR3 comprises 14 residues. V lost 0 bases to trimming and J lost 5 bases, with 10 bases between them. The germline gives CDR1 SGHTA, CDR2 FQGNSA. CDR3 in amino acids: CASSLARGPYGYTF. For the CDR3, the DNA is TGTGCCAGCAGCTTAGCGCGGGGCCCTTATGGCTACACCTTC.

V usage is TRBV15 and J usage is TRBJ2-7; 7 nucleotides agree with TRBD2. Per the germline V gene, CDR1 is LNHNV and CDR2 is YYDKDF (reference sequence). The ends lost 1 base at V and 4 bases at J; junction bases unmatched: 4. The CDR3 totals 14 residues. CDR3 protein: CATSRAPGGYEQYF. As DNA, the CDR3 is TGTGCCACCAGCAGAGCCCCGGGGGGTTACGAGCAGTACTTC.

The rearrangement uses TRBV3-1 (or the pseudogene TRBV3-2) and TRBJ1-2, with D possibly matching TRBD1 (5 bases). The germline V gene has CDR1 LGHDT and CDR2 YNNKEL (reference sequence). The CDR3 totals 14 residues. V lost 2 bases and J 6 bases, leaving 13 bases between the germline ends. This CDR3 is CASSQTPQGNGYTF. The CDR3 nucleotides are TGTGCCAGCAGCCAAACCCCCCAGGGTAATGGCTACACCTTC.

V usage is TRBV29-1 and J usage is TRBJ1-2, with 8 bases aligning to TRBD1. The CDR3 consists of 13 residues. The V and J ends lost 7 bases and 0 bases, in that order; junction bases with no gene match: 4. Germline-derived CDR1 and CDR2 are SQVTM and ANQGSEA. The CDR3 loop is CSAGQGTNYGYTF. The CDR3 DNA is TGCAGCGCCGGACAGGGAACTAACTATGGCTACACCTTC. The complete variable domain, with remaining parts taken from reference TRBV29-1 and TRBJ1-2, reads SAVISQKPSRDICQRGTSLTIQCQVDSQVTMMFWYRQQPGQSLTLIATANQGSEATYESGFVIDKFPISRPNLTFSTLTVSNMSPEDSSIYLCSAGQGTNYGYTFGSGTRLTVV.

In the case of this clone: It is unclear where the CDR3 begins or ends on the DNA, so no DNA is shown, and the CDR3 is as TCRdb lists it. The CDR3 sequence is CASSFALGTVSGYTF. The chain carries TRBV5-5 and TRBJ1-2; TRBD1 was called by the table and not checked on the DNA. CDR1 and CDR2 from the germline V gene are SGHKS and YYEKEE (reference sequence). The CDR3 length equals 15 residues, ends included.

A single count supports this clone. The chain has TRBV21-1 and TRBJ1-1. TRBV21-1 is designated a pseudogene. CDR3 length: 10 residues. The CDR3 reads CASSLNRVFF. For the CDR3, the DNA is TGTGCCAGCAGCCTAAACCGAGTTTTCTTT.

The V gene is TRBV27, the J gene TRBJ1-5; D uncertain. CDR3 length equals 12 residues. Trimming removed 4 bases from V and 3 bases from J, with 4 bases in between. Germline lookup yields CDR1 MNHEY and CDR2 SMNVEV (reference sequence). Here the CDR3 DNA reads TGTGCCAGCAGTTCTAACAATCAGCCCCAGCATTTT. This translates into CASSSNNQPQHF.

J is TRBJ1-3 and V is TRBV10-3; no definite D call. Trimming shortened V by 6 bases and J by 0 bases, and 12 bases separated the two germline ends. The CDR3 runs to 15 residues. Looked up from germline, CDR1 is ENHRY and CDR2 is SYGVKD. In nucleotides, the CDR3 is TGTGCCATCAGGGCGCGGTTGAGCTCTGGAAACACCATATATTTT. It yields the protein CAIRARLSSGNTIYF.

The chain couples TRBV5-4 to TRBJ2-3, with 10 bases that match TRBD1. Looked up from germline, CDR1 is SGHNT and CDR2 is YYREEE (reference sequence). V lost 1 base to trimming and J lost 0 bases; unmatched junction nucleotides: 5. This CDR3 has 17 residues. The CDR3 DNA follows: TGTGCCAGCAGCTTGCATGGACAGGGGGGTAGCACAGATACGCAGTATTTT. This translates into CASSLHGQGGSTDTQYF.

The DNA of the CDR3 is TGTGCCAGCAGCTTAGTTAGGCAGGGTAATTCACCCCTCCACTTT. It translates to CASSLVRQGNSPLHF. The rearrangement joins TRBV7-8 to TRBJ1-6, with a tentative D call TRBD1 (5 bases). CDR1 is SGHVS, CDR2 FQNEAQ, per germline. The CDR3 covers 15 residues. V was trimmed by 1 base and J by 6 bases, leaving 10 bases between them. The whole variable domain, filled in from reference TRBV7-8 and TRBJ1-6, reads GAGVSQSPRYKVAKRGQDVALRCDPISGHVSLFWYQQALGQGPEFLTYFQNEAQLDKSGLPSDRFFAERPEGSVSTLKIQRTQQEDSAVYLCASSLVRQGNSPLHFGNGTRLTVT.

V gene TRBV10-2 combines with J gene TRBJ1-6; D gene ambiguous. V gave up 7 bases and J gave up 3 bases, with 10 bases separating them. The CDR3 totals 14 residues. Germline V lookup: CDR1 WSHSY, CDR2 SAAADI. The CDR3 sequence: CASTRELYNSPLHF. The CDR3 bases are TGCGCCAGCACAAGGGAGCTCTATAATTCACCCCTCCACTTT.

The rearrangement uses TRBV2 and TRBJ2-7, with D hard to call. V lost 5 bases and J 3 bases, leaving 8 bases between the germline ends. The CDR3 runs to 12 residues. Germline assignment: CDR1 SNHLY and CDR2 FYNNEI. The CDR3 is CASSRDGYEQYF. DNA of the CDR3: TGTGCCAGCAGTCGAGATGGCTACGAGCAGTACTTC.

This clone was recorded once. This chain joins TRBV19 and TRBJ2-6, with 10 bases matching TRBD1. The germline CDR1 and CDR2 sequences are LNHDA and SQIVND (reference sequence). There are 17 residues in the CDR3. V dropped 1 base and J dropped 4; count of bases not matched to a gene: 4. The CDR3 is CASSIVGTGVGANVLTF. As DNA, the CDR3 is TGTGCCAGTAGTATAGTTGGGACAGGGGTAGGGGCCAACGTCCTGACTTTC. Full variable domain (rest looked up from reference TRBV19 and TRBJ2-6): DGGITQSPKYLFRKEGQNVTLSCEQNLNHDAMYWYRQDPGQGLRLIYYSQIVNDFQKGDIAEGYSVSREKKESFPLTVTSAQKNPTAFYLCASSIVGTGVGANVLTFGAGSRLTVL.

This clone appeared once. The rearrangement joins TRBV7-9 to TRBJ2-7; 8 bases map to TRBD2. Germline trimming cut 2 bases from V and 3 bases from J; bases unmatched to any gene: 9. The CDR3 is made up of 16 amino acids. CDR1 and CDR2 from the germline V gene are SEHNR and FQNEAQ (reference sequence). The CDR3 DNA reads TGTGCCAGCAGCTTATTAACGGCGGGGGGATTCTACGAGCAGTACTTC. Translated, it gives CASSLLTAGGFYEQYF.

The rearrangement links TRBV29-1 to TRBJ1-1; weak D call: TRBD1 (5 bases). Germline CDR1 and CDR2: SQVTM and ANQGSEA. V was clipped by 7 bases and J by 3 bases, with 15 bases between them. The CDR3 totals 13 residues. CDR3: CSGTSGIYTEAFF. Written as DNA, the CDR3 is TGCAGCGGAACCTCAGGGATTTACACTGAAGCTTTCTTT.

The V call is TRBV3-1 (or the pseudogene TRBV3-2), the J call TRBJ2-1; 15 bases align to TRBD2. The length of the CDR3 is 18 residues. V lost 4 bases to trimming and J lost 5 bases; unmatched junction nucleotides: 9. Looked up from germline, CDR1 is LGHDT and CDR2 is YNNKEL (reference sequence). The CDR3 sequence: CASSPLGLAGGWDNEQFF. CDR3 bases: TGTGCCAGCAGCCCTTTGGGACTAGCGGGGGGATGGGACAATGAGCAGTTCTTC.

This chain joins TRBV12-3 or TRBV12-4 and TRBJ1-1; a weak D match, TRBD1 (5 bases). The CDR3 spans 11 residues. V was pared by 5 bases and J by 5 bases, with 6 bases between. Here the CDR3 DNA reads TGTGCCAGCAGTGGGGGGACTGAAGCTTTCTTT. It translates to CASSGGTEAFF.

This clone has only one observation. The CDR3 region has the DNA TGTGCCAGCAGCGCTGAGAGGGATCAGCCCCAGCATTTT. This gives the protein CASSAERDQPQHF. The chain joins TRBV6-5 to TRBJ1-5; unclear D gene. The CDR3 runs to 13 residues. V was cut by 6 bases and J by 5 bases, with 11 bases left in between. Germline assignment: CDR1 MNHEY and CDR2 SVGAGI.

V usage is TRBV2 and J usage is TRBJ1-1; D ambiguous. This CDR3 region has 13 residues. V was shortened by 7 bases and J by 2 bases, with 11 bases between the two germline ends. From germline, CDR1 is SNHLY and CDR2 FYNNEI. CDR3 amino acids: CASTEGSNTEAFF. Written as DNA, the CDR3 is TGTGCCAGCACCGAGGGATCCAACACTGAAGCTTTCTTT.

This clone showed up just a few times. The junction departs from the called germline gene at one end, perhaps through a read error. The CDR3 loop is CASSIGDRGRGNQPQHF. Here the CDR3 DNA reads TGTGCCAGTAGCATAGGGGACAGGGGGCGAGGCAATCAGCCCCAGCATTTT. V gene TRBV19 combines with J gene TRBJ1-5; TRBD1 matches 12 bases. Germline CDR1 LNHDA, CDR2 SQIVND (reference sequence). There are 17 residues in the CDR3.

This clone has a single count. Other DNA sequences from this sample encode an identical CDR3 as well. The genes are TRBV30 and TRBJ2-7, with 10 bases that match TRBD2. Per the germline V gene, CDR1 is GTSNPN and CDR2 is SVGIG (reference sequence). With V trimmed by 0 bases and J by 7 bases, 6 bases remained unmatched. This CDR3 has 14 residues. The CDR3 region is CAWSVSGGAYEQYF. CDR3 in DNA: TGTGCCTGGAGTGTGAGCGGGGGGGCTTATGAGCAGTACTTC.

The chain has TRBV7-6 and TRBJ1-2; 8 nucleotides align to TRBD1. The CDR3 covers 16 residues. Trimming took 5 bases from V and 8 from J; bases not matched to a gene: 16. CDR1 is SGHVS, CDR2 FNYEAQ, per germline. The CDR3 region is CASSERYRGNFKGYTF. DNA for the CDR3: TGTGCCAGCAGCGAACGTTACAGGGGGAACTTTAAGGGCTACACCTTC. The variable domain in full, completed from reference TRBV7-6 and TRBJ1-2, reads GAGVSQSPRYKVTKRGQDVALRCDPISGHVSLYWYRQALGQGPEFLTYFNYEAQQDKSGLPNDRFSAERPEGSISTLTIQRTEQRDSAMYRCASSERYRGNFKGYTFGSGTRLTVV.

The rearrangement joins TRBV19 to TRBJ2-7; tentative D call: TRBD2 (6 bases). This CDR3 has 13 residues. CDR1 LNHDA and CDR2 SQIVND come from the germline V gene (reference sequence). Trimming pared 4 bases from V and 11 bases from J, leaving 18 bases between. In DNA, the CDR3 is TGTGCCAGTAGTAAACTGGTTTTCGGGACTGAGTACTTC. This encodes CASSKLVFGTEYF.

This clone was detected once. This chain uses TRBV4-2 with TRBJ1-6; D is undetermined. This CDR3 is built from 14 residues. Germline V gene lookup returns CDR1 LGHNA and CDR2 YNFKEQ. The V end lost 0 bases, the J end lost 7 bases, and 7 bases lay between the germline ends. The CDR3 region has the DNA TGTGCCAGCAGCCAAGATGGGAGGAATTCACCCCTCCACTTT. It yields the protein CASSQDGRNSPLHF.

This rearrangement joins TRBV27 to TRBJ1-2; TRBD1 is a possible D gene (6 bases). The length of the CDR3 is 16 residues. V was pared by 3 bases and J by 2 bases, with 16 bases between. CDR1 is MNHEY, CDR2 SMNVEV, per germline (reference sequence). CDR3 loop: CASSLTFTGTNYGYTF. The CDR3 DNA sequence: TGTGCCAGCAGTTTGACCTTTACAGGGACCAACTATGGCTACACCTTC.

The chain uses TRBV6-5 and TRBJ1-2, with D perhaps TRBD1 (5 bases). The length of the CDR3 is 13 residues. The ends were cut back, 8 bases at V and 2 bases at J, with 12 bases in the middle. The germline CDR1 and CDR2 sequences are MNHEY and SVGAGI. This CDR3 is CASRGSENYGYTF. CDR3 coding DNA: TGTGCCAGCCGGGGGAGTGAGAACTATGGCTACACCTTC.